Below, 26 T cell receptor beta chains from the same sample are listed, as sequenced in a study of CD8 T cells in ankylosing spondylitis. TCRdb redid the calling of the 5' RACE reads with MiXCR, one entry per CDR3 protein. The profile covers 250,000 to 300,000 distinct CDR3 sequences, with around 20% appearing a single time and 7.8% taken by the ten largest. The sample taken for sequencing was blood, either unsorted or a sorted T cell fraction (not recorded which). The receptor set was obtained from a male donor with ankylosing spondylitis or in good health (not recorded which).

This clonotype was seen repeatedly, ten times or more. The chain is built from TRBV12-3 or TRBV12-4 and TRBJ2-2; the match to TRBD2 covers 8 bases. This CDR3 has 16 amino acids. Unmatched junction bases numbered 4, after V lost 3 bases and J lost 1 base. The CDR3: CASSFRLAGNTGELFF. CDR3 in DNA: TGTGCCAGCAGTTTCCGCCTAGCGGGGAACACCGGGGAGCTGTTTTTT.

J is TRBJ2-3 and V is TRBV27; D unclear. V gave up 5 bases and J gave up 3 bases, with 15 bases separating them. From germline, CDR1 is MNHEY and CDR2 SMNVEV (reference sequence). There are 15 residues in the CDR3. The CDR3: CASSPLAVWTDTQYF. DNA of the CDR3: TGTGCCAGCAGTCCCTTAGCTGTTTGGACAGATACGCAGTATTTT.

This chain links TRBV12-3 or TRBV12-4 with TRBJ1-5, with TRBD1 matching 11 bases. The CDR3 spans 17 residues. The V gene end was trimmed by 0 bases and the J gene end by 3 bases; junction bases not matched to a gene: 4. The CDR3 sequence is CASSLAGTGGNNQPQHF. In nucleotides, the CDR3 is TGTGCCAGCAGTTTAGCCGGGACAGGGGGAAACAATCAGCCCCAGCATTTT.

Only a few counts were recorded for this clonotype. The chain is built from TRBV10-3 and TRBJ2-3; 8 bases are shared with TRBD2. The CDR3 length is 15 residues. The germline V gene has CDR1 ENHRY and CDR2 SYGVKD. The ends lost 6 bases at V and 2 bases at J; junction bases unmatched: 7. CDR3 region: CAISSAGVVTDTQYF. CDR3 bases: TGTGCCATCAGCTCAGCGGGAGTAGTCACAGATACGCAGTATTTT.

This clonotype was found a few times. The rearrangement uses TRBV5-1 and TRBJ2-5; 15 bases align to TRBD2. Germline loops: CDR1 SGHRS, CDR2 YFSETQ. The V gene end was trimmed by 4 bases and the J gene end by 2 bases; junction bases not matched to a gene: 9. The CDR3 is 18 residues long. For the CDR3, the DNA is TGCGCCAGCAGCAAGGGACTAGCGGGAGGCAATGGTCAAGAGACCCAGTACTTC. It codes for CASSKGLAGGNGQETQYF.

This clonotype turned up a few times. The chain employs TRBV3-1 and TRBJ2-1, with TRBD1 matching over 7 bases. With V trimmed by 3 bases and J by 2 bases, 7 bases remained unmatched. The CDR3 sequence is 16 residues long. Germline CDR1 reads LGHDT; CDR2 reads YNNKEL (reference sequence). In DNA form, the CDR3 reads TGTGCCAGCAGCCAGGGAGTTCAGGGGGCCTACAATGAGCAGTTCTTC. Its protein product is CASSQGVQGAYNEQFF.

This clonotype occurred many times. The rearrangement uses TRBV5-6 and TRBJ2-3; no definite D call. Deletions cut 0 bases from V and 1 base from J, with 6 bases between. The CDR3 is made up of 14 amino acids. Germline assignment: CDR1 SGHDT and CDR2 YYEEEE. CDR3 residues: CASSLGPGTDTQYF. In DNA, the CDR3 is TGTGCCAGCAGCTTGGGTCCCGGCACAGATACGCAGTATTTT.

The rearrangement links TRBV15 to TRBJ1-2, with D maybe TRBD1 (6 bases). The CDR3 contains 12 residues. Germline V gene lookup returns CDR1 LNHNV and CDR2 YYDKDF (reference sequence). The germline V and J ends were trimmed by 5 bases and 6 bases, with 10 bases remaining between them. This CDR3 reads CATSVGADGYTF. CDR3 DNA: TGTGCCACCAGCGTGGGGGCTGATGGCTACACCTTC.

This clonotype has a handful of counts. V usage is TRBV28 and J usage is TRBJ2-7; TRBD2 matches at 8 bases. V dropped 5 bases and J dropped 3; count of bases not matched to a gene: 6. Germline values: CDR1 MDHEN, CDR2 SYDVKM. CDR3 length: 14 residues. CDR3 sequence: CASSAGGSLYEQYV. The CDR3 region has the DNA TGTGCCAGCAGTGCGGGGGGCAGCCTCTACGAGCAGTACGTC.

This clonotype was counted only a few times. The genes are TRBV28 and TRBJ2-7; the match to TRBD1 covers 8 bases. The CDR3 has 14 amino acids. After removal of 6 bases from V and 2 bases from J, the junction contained 6 bases not matched to a gene. Per germline, CDR1 MDHEN and CDR2 SYDVKM. CDR3 in amino acids: CASRPGQEAYEQYV. For the CDR3, the DNA is TGTGCCAGCAGGCCGGGACAGGAGGCCTACGAGCAGTACGTC.

This clonotype turned up a few times. The chain uses TRBV30 and TRBJ2-1, with 8 bases identical to TRBD2. Looked up from germline, CDR1 is GTSNPN and CDR2 is SVGIG (reference sequence). With V trimmed by 5 bases and J by 2 bases, 8 bases remained unmatched. This CDR3 spans 15 amino acids. CDR3 residues: CAWSRTSLPYNEQFF. The DNA for the CDR3 is TGTGCCTGGTCCCGGACTAGCCTTCCCTACAATGAGCAGTTCTTC.

The sample holds one count of this clonotype. The chain links TRBV27 to TRBJ1-1; perhaps TRBD1 as D (6 bases). The V end lost 5 bases, the J end lost 0 bases, and 25 bases lay between the germline ends. Germline V gene lookup returns CDR1 MNHEY and CDR2 SMNVEV (reference sequence). The CDR3 has 19 amino acids. The DNA of the CDR3 is TGTGCCAGCAGTAGGTTGGCTAACAGGGAATTGAGGATGAACACTGAAGCTTTCTTT. This codes for CASSRLANRELRMNTEAFF.

For the CDR3, the DNA is TGTGCCAGCAGCTCCGGGACTAGCAGTGGGTACAATGAGCAGTTCTTC. Translated: CASSSGTSSGYNEQFF. The chain links TRBV27 to TRBJ2-1; 9 positions agree with TRBD2. With 6 bases clipped from V and 4 bases from J, the junction kept 10 bases outside the gene matches. The CDR3 sequence is 16 residues long. Germline V gene sequence: CDR1 MNHEY, CDR2 SMNVEV (reference sequence).

The J gene is TRBJ2-1, the V gene TRBV30, with D maybe TRBD1 (6 bases). The CDR3 has 12 residues. Looked up from germline, CDR1 is GTSNPN and CDR2 is SVGIG (reference sequence). V dropped 3 bases and J dropped 8 bases, with 11 bases sitting between them. The DNA of the CDR3 is TGTGCCTGGAGGACAGGATGGGATGAGCAGTTCTTC. Its protein is CAWRTGWDEQFF.

This chain uses TRBV27 with TRBJ1-5, with D tentatively TRBD1 (5 bases). This CDR3 spans 15 amino acids. Germline lookup yields CDR1 MNHEY and CDR2 SMNVEV (reference sequence). Trimming removed 0 bases at V and 4 bases at J, with 10 bases between. For the CDR3, the DNA is TGTGCCAGCAGTTTATCAGCCGCAGGGAATCAGCCCCAGCATTTT. Its protein is CASSLSAAGNQPQHF.

This sequence joins TRBV20-1 and TRBJ2-5; possible D gene TRBD2, 6 bases. From germline, CDR1 is DFQATT and CDR2 SNEGSKA (reference sequence). This CDR3 is built from 15 residues. V was trimmed by 3 bases and J by 1 base, leaving 15 bases between them. The CDR3 sequence: CSASDPSEGQETQYF. The CDR3 region has the DNA TGCAGTGCTAGTGATCCTAGCGAGGGCCAAGAGACCCAGTACTTC.

This clonotype was counted between two and nine times. The gene calls are TRBV15 and TRBJ2-5; D is possibly TRBD2 (6 bases). Per germline, CDR1 LNHNV and CDR2 YYDKDF (reference sequence). Deletions cut 1 base from V and 4 bases from J, with 10 bases between. The CDR3 has 14 residues. The CDR3 DNA sequence: TGTGCCACCAGCAGAGTGATCGGGGGAGAGACCCAGTACTTC. Its translation: CATSRVIGGETQYF.

As to this clonotype: A single base separates this from a much larger clone, so it may be a read error. The chain combines TRBV29-1 with TRBJ2-1; the D call may be TRBD1 or TRBD2 (5 bases each). The CDR3 extends over 14 amino acids. Germline assignment: CDR1 SQVTM and CDR2 ANQGSEA. CDR3 sequence reads: CSVDEGLSYNEQLF. The DNA for the CDR3 is TGCAGCGTTGACGAGGGGCTTTCCTACAATGAGCAGCTCTTC.

This clonotype has a count of ten or more. This chain joins TRBV7-6 and TRBJ2-2; no clear D gene. The CDR3 spans 11 residues. The ends were cut back, 3 bases at V and 4 bases at J, with 0 bases in the middle. Per germline, CDR1 SGHVS and CDR2 FNYEAQ. For the CDR3, the DNA is TGTGCCAGCAGCTTCACCGGGGAGCTGTTTTTT. Encoded protein: CASSFTGELFF.

This clonotype has only a few counts. The CDR3 nucleotides are TGCGCCAGCAGACAGGGCCGTGGCGAGCAGTACGTC. This encodes CASRQGRGEQYV. The V and J genes are TRBV10-1 and TRBJ2-7; TRBD1 is a possible D gene (6 bases). In germline, CDR1 is WNHNN, CDR2 SYGVQD (reference sequence). The CDR3 is 12 amino acids. Trimming left V 6 bases short and J 6 bases short, with 12 bases between.

The V call is TRBV12-3 or TRBV12-4, the J call TRBJ1-2, with 11 bases that match TRBD1. This CDR3 has 17 amino acids. V trimming: 3 bases; J trimming: 1 base; junction bases outside the gene matches: 7. The CDR3 nucleotides are TGTGCCAGCAGTTTGTGGACAGGGGGCCGAAATAACTATGGCTACACCTTC. It is translated as CASSLWTGGRNNYGYTF.

This clonotype was picked up a small number of times. V usage is TRBV12-3 or TRBV12-4 and J usage is TRBJ1-2, with TRBD1 as a possible D gene (6 bases). V was clipped by 5 bases and J by 4 bases, with 11 bases between them. This CDR3 has 13 residues. The CDR3 DNA reads TGTGCCAGCAGTAGGCGGACAGTCTATGGCTACACCTTC. Its translation is CASSRRTVYGYTF.

The V call is TRBV7-9, the J call TRBJ1-2; the match to TRBD1 covers 9 bases. After removal of 10 bases from V and 0 bases from J, the junction contained 9 bases not matched to a gene. The germline gives CDR1 SEHNR, CDR2 FQNEAQ (reference sequence). This CDR3 is built from 15 residues. CDR3 region: CATQDRGFPNYGYTF. CDR3 bases: TGTGCCACCCAGGACAGGGGCTTCCCTAACTATGGCTACACCTTC.

The J gene is TRBJ2-1, the V gene TRBV5-1, with TRBD1 matching over 8 bases. This CDR3 comprises 15 residues. V lost 1 base to trimming and J lost 12 bases; unmatched junction nucleotides: 12. Germline V gives CDR1 SGHRS, CDR2 YFSETQ. The CDR3 region has the DNA TGCGCCAGCAGCTTGTCCCTACAGGGGGTAAGTTGGCAGTTCTTC. This encodes CASSLSLQGVSWQFF.

V is TRBV28 and J is TRBJ2-7; 9 bases are shared with TRBD1. CDR1 is MDHEN, CDR2 SYDVKM, per germline. V trimming: 3 bases; J trimming: 2 bases; junction bases outside the gene matches: 5. The CDR3 has 15 amino acids. DNA for the CDR3: TGTGCCAGCAGTTTTGGGACAGGGCTGACCTACGAGCAGTACGTC. This sequence encodes CASSFGTGLTYEQYV.

Regarding this clonotype: A much larger clone differs from this one at a single base, so this may be a read error. V is TRBV12-3 or TRBV12-4 and J is TRBJ1-2; no reliable D call. CDR3 length equals 14 residues. Trimming took off 2 bases at V and 8 bases at J, with 15 bases between the two ends. The CDR3 DNA reads as TGTGCCAGCAGTTTAATTCCAGTCTCATCGGGCTACACCTTC. Residues: CASSLIPVSSGYTF.